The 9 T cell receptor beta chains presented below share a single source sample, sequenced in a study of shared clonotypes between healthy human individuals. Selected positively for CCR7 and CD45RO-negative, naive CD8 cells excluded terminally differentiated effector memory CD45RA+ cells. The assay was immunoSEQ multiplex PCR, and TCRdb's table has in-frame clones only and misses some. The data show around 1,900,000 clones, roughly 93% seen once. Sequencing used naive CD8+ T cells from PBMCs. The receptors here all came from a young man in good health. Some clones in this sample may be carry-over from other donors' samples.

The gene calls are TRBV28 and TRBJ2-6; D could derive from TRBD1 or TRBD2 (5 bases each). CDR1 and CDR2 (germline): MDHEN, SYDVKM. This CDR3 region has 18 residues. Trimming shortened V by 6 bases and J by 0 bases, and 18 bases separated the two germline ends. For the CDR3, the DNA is TGTGCCAGCAGCTTTACCGGGACCGACAGCTCTGGGGCCAACGTCCTGACTTTC. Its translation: CASSFTGTDSSGANVLTF.

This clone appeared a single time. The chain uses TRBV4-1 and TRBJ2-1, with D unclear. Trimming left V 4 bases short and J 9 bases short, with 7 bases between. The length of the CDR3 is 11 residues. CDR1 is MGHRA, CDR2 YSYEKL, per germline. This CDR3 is CASSLAGEQFF. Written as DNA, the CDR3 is TGCGCCAGCAGCCTCGCCGGTGAGCAGTTCTTC.

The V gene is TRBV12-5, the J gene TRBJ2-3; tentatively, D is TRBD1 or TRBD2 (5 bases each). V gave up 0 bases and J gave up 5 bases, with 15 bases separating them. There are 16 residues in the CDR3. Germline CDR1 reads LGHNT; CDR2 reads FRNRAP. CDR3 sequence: CASGLVTGTQRDTQYF. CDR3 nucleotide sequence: TGTGCTAGTGGTTTGGTTACCGGGACGCAGAGAGATACGCAGTATTTT.

CDR3 sequence reads: CASSPTTGELFF. As DNA, the CDR3 is TGTGCCAGCAGTCCCACGACCGGGGAGCTGTTTTTT. J is TRBJ2-2 and V is TRBV27, with D hard to call. Germline V gene lookup returns CDR1 MNHEY and CDR2 SMNVEV (reference sequence). With 5 bases removed from V and 5 bases from J, the gap between germline ends came to 6 bases. This CDR3 comprises 12 residues.

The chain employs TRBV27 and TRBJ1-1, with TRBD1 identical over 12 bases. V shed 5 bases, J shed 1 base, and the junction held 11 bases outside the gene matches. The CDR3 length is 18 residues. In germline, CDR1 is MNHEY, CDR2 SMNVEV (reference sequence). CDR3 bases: TGTGCCAGCAGTACTCGGGACAGGGGGCGATTGAGGAACACTGAAGCTTTCTTT. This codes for CASSTRDRGRLRNTEAFF.

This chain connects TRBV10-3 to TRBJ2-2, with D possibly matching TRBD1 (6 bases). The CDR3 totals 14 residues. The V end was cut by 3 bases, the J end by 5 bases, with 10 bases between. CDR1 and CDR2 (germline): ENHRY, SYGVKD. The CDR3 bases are TGTGCCATCAGTGACAGGGGTGAGACCGGGGAGCTGTTTTTT. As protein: CAISDRGETGELFF.

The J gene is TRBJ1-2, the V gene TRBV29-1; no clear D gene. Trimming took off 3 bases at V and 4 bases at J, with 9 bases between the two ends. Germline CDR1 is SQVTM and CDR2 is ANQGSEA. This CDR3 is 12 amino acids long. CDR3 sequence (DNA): TGCAGCGTTGACCGGCCACCCTATGGCTACACCTTC. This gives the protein CSVDRPPYGYTF.

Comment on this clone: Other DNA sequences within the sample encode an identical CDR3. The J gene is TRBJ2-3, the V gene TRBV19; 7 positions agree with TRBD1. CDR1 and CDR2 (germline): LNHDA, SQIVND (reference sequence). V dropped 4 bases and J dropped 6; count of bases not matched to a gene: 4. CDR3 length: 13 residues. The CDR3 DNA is TGTGCCAGTAGTACCACAGGGGCGGATACGCAGTATTTT. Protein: CASSTTGADTQYF.

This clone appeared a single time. The CDR3 loop is CASSQEGTGHEKLFF. The CDR3 DNA reads TGCGCCAGCAGCCAAGAGGGGACAGGTCATGAAAAACTGTTTTTT. The genes are TRBV4-3 and TRBJ1-4; 8 bases match TRBD1. Germline V gene lookup returns CDR1 LGHNA and CDR2 YSLEER. Trimming took 0 bases from V and 6 from J; bases not matched to a gene: 3. This CDR3 contains 15 residues.